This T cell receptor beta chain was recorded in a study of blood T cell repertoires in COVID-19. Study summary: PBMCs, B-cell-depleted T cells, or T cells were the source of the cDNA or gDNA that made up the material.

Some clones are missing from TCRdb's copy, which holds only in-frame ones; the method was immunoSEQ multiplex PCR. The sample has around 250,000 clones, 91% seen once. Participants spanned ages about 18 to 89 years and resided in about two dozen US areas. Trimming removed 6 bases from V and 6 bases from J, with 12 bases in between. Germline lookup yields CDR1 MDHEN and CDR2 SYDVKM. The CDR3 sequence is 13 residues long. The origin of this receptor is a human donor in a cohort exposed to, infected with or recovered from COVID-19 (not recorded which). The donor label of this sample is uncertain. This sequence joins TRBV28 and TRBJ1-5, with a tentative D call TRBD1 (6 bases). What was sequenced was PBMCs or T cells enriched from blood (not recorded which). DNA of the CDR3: TGTGCCAGCAGAACACAGGGAGTTCAGCCCCAGCATTTT. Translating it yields CASRTQGVQPQHF. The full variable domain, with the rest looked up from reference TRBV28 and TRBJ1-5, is DVKVTQSSRYLVKRTGEKVFLECVQDMDHENMFWYRQDPGLGLRLIYFSYDVKMKEKGDIPEGYSVSREKKERFSLILESASTNQTSMYLCASRTQGVQPQHFGDGTRLSIL.